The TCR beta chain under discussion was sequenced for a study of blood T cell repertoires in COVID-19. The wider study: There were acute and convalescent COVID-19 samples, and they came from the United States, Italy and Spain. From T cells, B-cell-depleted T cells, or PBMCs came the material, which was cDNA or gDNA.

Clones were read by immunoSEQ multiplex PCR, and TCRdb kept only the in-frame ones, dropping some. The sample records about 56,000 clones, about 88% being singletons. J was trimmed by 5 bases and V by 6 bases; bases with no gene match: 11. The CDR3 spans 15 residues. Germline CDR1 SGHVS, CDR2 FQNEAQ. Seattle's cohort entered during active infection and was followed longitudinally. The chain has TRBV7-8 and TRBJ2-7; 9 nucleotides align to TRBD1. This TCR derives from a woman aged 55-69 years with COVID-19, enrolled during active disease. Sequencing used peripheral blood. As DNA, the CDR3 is TGTGCCAGCAGTCCAGGCCCTACAGGGGGCCACGAGCAGTACTTC. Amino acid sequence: CASSPGPTGGHEQYF. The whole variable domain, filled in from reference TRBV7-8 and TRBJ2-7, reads GAGVSQSPRYKVAKRGQDVALRCDPISGHVSLFWYQQALGQGPEFLTYFQNEAQLDKSGLPSDRFFAERPEGSVSTLKIQRTQQEDSAVYLCASSPGPTGGHEQYFGPGTRLTVT.